This entry concerns a single T cell receptor beta chain. Its target is unknown. Germline V gene lookup returns CDR1 KGHSH and CDR2 LQKENI. The CDR3 is 14 residues long. The source of the sample is a study of T cells expressing NK-cell markers. Study-wide context: It was sorted CD3+CD56-NKG2C+, CD3+CD56+NKG2C- and CD3+CD56+NKG2C+ T cells that provided the TCR beta repertoires.

Template switching by 5'RACE with UMIs generated the TCR beta cDNA. Following a re-call of the 5' RACE reads, TCRdb has one entry per CDR3 protein and lacks DNA. Its listing shows 250,000 or so distinct CDR3 sequences. Overall study results and limits: Several donors likewise had their CD3+CD56-NKG2C+ fraction led by these clonotypes. NKG2C+ dominant clonotypes from a handful of donors made up about 1.0-8% of CD8+ T cells.

The sequencing sample was made of blood T cells: a sorted CD56 or NKG2C T cell subset, CD4+ or CD8+ T cells, or bulk PBMC T cells (not recorded which). V usage is TRBV18 and J usage is TRBJ1-5; TCRdb lists TRBD1, though no DNA is available to test this call. The receptor was isolated from a woman between 18 and 75 years old in good health. The CDR3: CASSPERGDGAQHF.